This T cell receptor (beta chain) derives from a study of identical twins. Whole-study results and caveats: Twin pairs had excess sharing that was weaker in beta out-of-frame sequences.

A template switching step contributed a universal primer site, while unique molecular identifiers were present in the cDNA. TCRdb processed the 5' RACE reads anew with MiXCR; each CDR3 protein has one entry. This repertoire shows 200,000 to 250,000 distinct CDR3 sequences, approximately 8.3% found once; its top ten account for around 1.8%. Concerning this clonotype: Its antigen remains unidentified.

This same sample was also part of a study on yellow fever vaccine responses in identical twins.

The sequenced sample consisted of memory (CD45RO+) T cells sorted from blood. This clonotype originated in a woman between 18 and 29 years old in good health.

As DNA, the CDR3 is TGTGCCAGCAGCTTAGGAGGAAACGGGACAGGGCCAGGCTACACCTTC. This encodes CASSLGGNGTGPGYTF. The chain carries TRBV7-2 and TRBJ1-2; the match to TRBD1 covers 9 bases. Losses at the gene ends were 1 base for V and 8 bases for J; bases not matched to a gene: 11. Looked up from germline, CDR1 is SGHTA and CDR2 is FQGNSA. The CDR3 runs to 16 residues.